A single sample gave rise to the 32 T cell receptor beta chains below, sequenced in a study of tissue T cells after allogeneic stem cell transplantation. Time point in this sample: mouse harvest day 14 after allogeneic transplant. Mouse grafts combined 10^7 T-cell-depleted bone marrow cells with 10^6 splenic CD5+ T cells. Profiled with immunoSEQ multiplex PCR; TCRdb holds only in-frame clones, not every one. The sample includes roughly 1,500 clones, under 60% of them seen just once. What was sequenced was spleen. These receptors were collected from a female BALB/c mouse given C57BL/6 T cells with graft-versus-host disease after an allogeneic hematopoietic cell transplant.

As for this clone: Mouse gene names and germline throughout. Sequencing ends 1 residue short of the CDR3 end; the germline J gene provides the rest. The rearrangement joins TRBV19 to TRBJ2-2, with 7 bases lining up with TRBD2. The CDR3 consists of 15 residues. V trimming: 2 bases; J trimming: 0 bases; junction bases outside the gene matches: 1. In germline, CDR1 is FNHDT, CDR2 SITEND (reference sequence). CDR3 DNA (partial): TGTGCCAGCAGTATGGGGGGGGCAAACACCGGGCAGCTCTAC. This sequence encodes CASSMGGANTGQLY. The full CDR3 sequence reads CASSMGGANTGQLYF.

A note on this clone: Gene labels here are mouse ones. The read gets to within 1 residue of the CDR3 end, and the germline J gene fills in the rest. V is TRBV12-1 and J is TRBJ2-7; TRBD2 is a possible D gene (7 bases). The length of the CDR3 is 12 residues. Germline assignment: CDR1 SGHSN and CDR2 HYEKVE. V was clipped by 5 bases and J by 7 bases, with 14 bases between them. The CDR3 loop reads CASWPGGREQYF. The part of the CDR3 DNA that was read is TGTGCCAGCTGGCCTGGGGGCCGGGAACAGTAC.

A remark on this clone: These gene names are mouse names. The read ends 1 residue early relative to the CDR3; the germline J gene fills the gap. The V call is TRBV4, the J call TRBJ2-3; 12 bases agree with TRBD2. CDR3 length: 17 amino acids. V lost 5 bases, J lost 3 bases, and 9 bases stayed unmatched. Germline CDR1 and CDR2: LGHDT and YNNKQL (reference sequence). CDR3 sequence reads: CASSLRLGGRGAETLYF. The DNA read from the CDR3 is TGTGCCAGCAGCCTCCGACTGGGGGGGCGCGGGGCAGAAACGCTGTAT.

This clone is large. Mouse gene names apply. The observed sequence ends 1 residue before the CDR3 terminus, with the missing tail filled in from the germline J gene. This chain uses TRBV4 with TRBJ2-7, with 9 bases aligning to TRBD2. Germline V gives CDR1 LGHDT, CDR2 YNNKQL (reference sequence). The CDR3 consists of 13 residues. V was clipped by 3 bases and J by 4 bases; unmatched bases: 1. CDR3 DNA (partial): TGTGCCAGCAGCTACTGGGGGGGATATGAACAGTAC. Amino acid sequence: CASSYWGGYEQY. The full CDR3 protein reads CASSYWGGYEQYF.

This clone was observed a handful of times. Gene labels here are mouse ones. The covered CDR3 bases are TGTGCCAGCAGCCAAGAGTGGACTGGGTATGAACAGTAC. This encodes CASSQEWTGYEQY. The entire CDR3 reads CASSQEWTGYEQYF. The chain recombines TRBV5 with TRBJ2-7; 8 nucleotides match TRBD2. Sequencing ends 1 residue short of the CDR3 end; the germline J gene provides the rest. Losses at the gene ends were 0 bases for V and 4 bases for J; bases not matched to a gene: 2. CDR3 size: 14 residues. Per the germline V gene, CDR1 is LGHNA and CDR2 is YNLKQL (reference sequence).

This clone was counted between two and nine times. These gene names are mouse names. The observed sequence ends 1 residue before the CDR3 terminus, with the missing tail filled in from the germline J gene. The J gene is TRBJ2-7, the V gene TRBV15; 10 positions match TRBD2. V lost 6 bases and J lost 4; bases outside the gene matches: 0. There are 12 residues in the CDR3. CDR1 is SGHND, CDR2 FRSKSL, per germline. The CDR3 here is CASRDWGYEQYF. CDR3 DNA, as far as it was read: TGTGCCAGCAGGGACTGGGGGTATGAACAGTAC.

As concerns this clone: Mouse germline and gene names are used. From the germline J gene comes the end of the CDR3, since the read stops 1 residue before it. The chain uses TRBV13-3 and TRBJ1-2; D call uncertain. This CDR3 spans 14 amino acids. Trimming cost V 1 base and J 0 bases, with 7 bases left between them. Germline V gene lookup returns CDR1 NNHDY and CDR2 SYVADS. The DNA read from the CDR3 is TGTGCCAGCAGTGATCCCCACACAAACTCCGACTACACC. This codes for CASSDPHTNSDYT. In full, the CDR3 is CASSDPHTNSDYTF.

On this clone: Mouse gene names apply. The CDR3 extends 1 residue past the end of the read, so its final part is completed from the germline J gene. J is TRBJ2-7 and V is TRBV13-1; D uncertain. V lost 0 bases and J 4 bases, leaving 2 bases between the germline ends. CDR3 length equals 11 residues. Germline V gene lookup returns CDR1 NSHNY and CDR2 SYGAGN. The covered CDR3 bases are TGTGCCAGCAGTGATGGGTATGAACAGTAC. It codes for CASSDGYEQY. The full CDR3 reads CASSDGYEQYF.

Concerning this clone: Each gene name is a mouse one. The CDR3 end is not reached by the read, which stops 1 residue before it; the germline J gene fills it in. The chain links TRBV24 to TRBJ2-2; D is unresolved. Trimming pared 0 bases from V and 1 base from J, leaving 6 bases between. The CDR3 runs 15 residues. Germline V gives CDR1 KGHTA, CDR2 FRNEEI. The CDR3 loop reads CASSLYILNTGQLYF. Partial CDR3 DNA: TGTGCCAGCAGTCTGTATATATTAAACACCGGGCAGCTCTAC.

A single count supports this clone. Genes here carry mouse names. Here the CDR3 reads CASSPLGAYEQYF. The part of the CDR3 DNA that was read is TGTGCCAGCAGTCCCCTGGGGGCATATGAACAGTAC. V usage is TRBV19 and J usage is TRBJ2-7, with D tentatively TRBD2 (7 bases). The read ends 1 residue before the CDR3 terminus; that terminus is restored from the germline J gene. V lost 4 bases to trimming and J lost 4 bases, with 12 bases between them. Germline V CDR1 and CDR2: FNHDT, SITEND (reference sequence). The CDR3 extends over 13 amino acids.

This clone has just a few counts. Gene names are the mouse ones. The read comes to an end 1 residue before the CDR3 does, leaving the germline J gene to fill in the end. The chain couples TRBV13-1 to TRBJ1-1; tentative D call: TRBD1 (5 bases). In germline, CDR1 is NSHNY, CDR2 SYGAGN. The CDR3 contains 13 residues. Trimming cost V 0 bases and J 5 bases, with 8 bases left between them. CDR3 DNA, as far as it was read: TGTGCCAGCAGTGATGCAGGGCAGACAGAAGTCTTC. Translated: CASSDAGQTEVF. From start to end, the CDR3 is CASSDAGQTEVFF.

Regarding this clone: These gene names are mouse names. The CDR3 is cut off 1 residue early in the read; its end comes from the germline J gene. The V gene is TRBV19, the J gene TRBJ2-2; 7 bases line up with TRBD1. V lost 3 bases, J lost 2 bases, and 1 base stayed unmatched. In germline, CDR1 is FNHDT, CDR2 SITEND (reference sequence). This CDR3 is 14 amino acids long. The CDR3 loop reads CASSRGQNTGQLYF. Partial CDR3 DNA: TGTGCCAGCAGTAGGGGACAGAACACCGGGCAGCTCTAC.

Comment on this clone: The germline and genes are mouse ones. The read is 1 residue too short to cover the CDR3 end, so that end is filled in from the germline J gene. V usage is TRBV2 and J usage is TRBJ2-3; D may correspond to TRBD1 or TRBD2 (7 bases each). V was shortened by 0 bases and J by 6 bases, with 10 bases between the two germline ends. Per the germline V gene, CDR1 is LGHNA and CDR2 is YSYQKL. The CDR3 sequence is 14 residues long. The CDR3 loop reads CASSQDRGGETLYF. The part of the CDR3 DNA that was read is TGTGCCAGCAGCCAAGACAGGGGGGGGGAAACGCTGTAT.

With respect to this clone: The gene symbols are mouse symbols. The read stops 1 residue short of the end of the CDR3; the missing end is completed from the germline J gene. V is TRBV5 and J is TRBJ1-1; D perhaps matches TRBD1 (5 bases). Looked up from germline, CDR1 is LGHNA and CDR2 is YNLKQL (reference sequence). V was cut by 4 bases and J by 11 bases, with 14 bases left in between. The CDR3 totals 12 residues. The CDR3 bases that were read are TGTGCCAGCAGCCCCGGGGGGGAGGAGGTCTTC. Amino acids: CASSPGGEEVF. The whole CDR3 protein reads CASSPGGEEVFF.

As for this clone: Gene names follow the mouse nomenclature. The CDR3 sequence is CASSQATSFSNERLFF. The CDR3 DNA, read in part, is TGTGCCAGCAGCCAGGCCACATCATTTTCCAACGAAAGATTATTT. The chain is built from TRBV2 and TRBJ1-4; D ambiguous. The read terminates 1 residue ahead of where the CDR3 ends, so the germline J gene completes it. This CDR3 contains 16 residues. V was trimmed by 3 bases and J by 0 bases, leaving 11 bases between them. Germline loops: CDR1 LGHNA, CDR2 YSYQKL.

Worth noting for this clone: All gene names here are mouse names. The CDR3 end is not reached by the read, which stops 1 residue before it; the germline J gene fills it in. The V and J genes are TRBV16 and TRBJ2-7, with D maybe TRBD1 (5 bases). V was shortened by 2 bases and J by 3 bases, with 11 bases between the two germline ends. Germline CDR1 is SGHSA and CDR2 is FRNQAP. This CDR3 is built from 14 residues. Partial CDR3 DNA: TGTGCAAGCAGCTTAAGCAGGGCAAGCTATGAACAGTAC. It codes for CASSLSRASYEQY. The CDR3 in full is CASSLSRASYEQYF. Combining the CDR3 with reference TRBV16 and TRBJ2-7 gives the whole variable domain NAGVIQTPRHKVTGKGQEATLWCEPISGHSAVFWYRQTIVQGLEFLTYFRNQAPIDDSGMPKERFSAQMPNQSHSTLKIQSTQPQDSAVYLCASSLSRASYEQYFGPGTRLTVL.

In the case of this clone: The gene symbols are mouse symbols. The read ends 1 residue before the CDR3 terminus; that terminus is restored from the germline J gene. The V and J genes are TRBV16 and TRBJ2-2, with D hard to call. This CDR3 is built from 13 residues. The germline V gene encodes CDR1 SGHSA and CDR2 FRNQAP. The V and J ends lost 3 bases and 6 bases respectively, with 8 bases between them. The part of the CDR3 DNA that was read is TGTGCAAGCAGCTTTTCCGGGCCCGGGCAGCTCTAC. Translated, it gives CASSFSGPGQLY. In full, the CDR3 is CASSFSGPGQLYF.

For this clone: Mouse germline and gene names are used. The part of the CDR3 DNA that was read is TGTGCCAGCAGACCGGGACTGGTCCAAGACACCCAGTAC. It yields the protein CASRPGLVQDTQY. The complete CDR3 sequence is CASRPGLVQDTQYF. V usage is TRBV24 and J usage is TRBJ2-5, with 8 bases aligning to TRBD2. With the read ending 1 residue before the CDR3 end, the germline J gene is used to fill in that end. CDR3 length: 14 amino acids. Germline CDR1 reads KGHTA; CDR2 reads FRNEEI. V dropped 6 bases and J dropped 2; count of bases not matched to a gene: 4.

A remark on this clone: Genes and germline are mouse. The read falls 1 residue short of the CDR3 end, and the missing part is taken from the germline J gene. The chain links TRBV24 to TRBJ2-7; 10 bases match TRBD1. The V gene end was trimmed by 2 bases and the J gene end by 9 bases; junction bases not matched to a gene: 4. The CDR3 consists of 13 residues. The germline gives CDR1 KGHTA, CDR2 FRNEEI. The CDR3 reads CASSLMGDRGQYF. The CDR3 DNA, read in part, is TGTGCCAGCAGTCTGATGGGGGACAGGGGACAGTAC.

This clone has just a few counts. Any gene name here is a mouse gene name. Sequencing ends 1 residue short of the CDR3 end; the germline J gene provides the rest. The chain combines TRBV13-2 with TRBJ2-1; D gene unclear. The CDR3 extends over 14 amino acids. The V and J ends lost 0 bases and 1 base respectively, with 5 bases between them. Germline CDR1 NNHNN, CDR2 SYGAGS (reference sequence). CDR3 DNA, as far as it was read: TGTGCCAGCGGTGATGTTGGGAACTATGCTGAGCAGTTC. Amino acids: CASGDVGNYAEQF. The full CDR3 reads CASGDVGNYAEQFF.

Within the sample, this clone is medium-sized (0.01 to 0.1%). Mouse names are used for the genes. The DNA ends 1 residue before the CDR3 does, and the rest of the CDR3 is filled in from the germline J gene. V is TRBV3 and J is TRBJ2-7; D gene ambiguous. The CDR3 contains 13 residues. The germline CDR1 and CDR2 sequences are SNHLY and FYNGKV (reference sequence). Trimming shortened V by 3 bases and J by 0 bases, and 6 bases separated the two germline ends. CDR3 DNA, as far as it was read: TGTGCCAGCAGCTTGCAGAGCTCCTATGAACAGTAC. Translating it yields CASSLQSSYEQY. The CDR3 reads in full as CASSLQSSYEQYF. The entire variable domain, with the rest obtained from reference TRBV3 and TRBJ2-7, is as follows: GPKVLQIPSHQIIDMGQMVTLNCDPVSNHLYFYWYKQILGQQMEFLVNFYNGKVMEKSKLFKDQFSVERPDGSYFTLKIQPTALEDSAVYFCASSLQSSYEQYFGPGTRLTVL.

This clone was counted only a few times. Genes here carry mouse names. The read ends 1 residue shy of where the CDR3 ends; the end is completed using the germline J gene. V usage is TRBV12-1 and J usage is TRBJ2-7; D is undetermined. V lost 1 base, J lost 0 bases, and 9 bases lay in between. The CDR3 sequence is 14 residues long. CDR1 and CDR2 from the germline V gene are SGHSN and HYEKVE. CDR3 sequence reads: CASSLAGHSYEQYF. The DNA read from the CDR3 is TGTGCCAGCTCTCTGGCAGGCCACTCCTATGAACAGTAC.

Points on this clone: The germline and genes are mouse ones. The read halts 1 residue ahead of the CDR3 end, with the missing end drawn from the germline J gene. The chain uses TRBV19 and TRBJ2-7, with 7 bases that match TRBD1. Germline CDR1 reads FNHDT; CDR2 reads SITEND (reference sequence). The J segment lost 6 bases and the V segment lost 5 bases, leaving 2 bases of the junction unmatched. CDR3 length: 11 amino acids. The CDR3 sequence: CASRTGIEQYF. CDR3 DNA, as far as it was read: TGTGCCAGCAGGACAGGGATTGAACAGTAC.

As for this clone: Gene names follow the mouse nomenclature. The DNA ends 1 residue before the CDR3 does, and the rest of the CDR3 is filled in from the germline J gene. The chain has TRBV2 and TRBJ2-5; D unresolved. V lost 0 bases, J lost 6 bases, and 4 bases lay in between. CDR3 length: 12 amino acids. Germline CDR1 is LGHNA and CDR2 is YSYQKL. The CDR3 is CASSQERDTQYF. The sequenced part of the CDR3 DNA is TGTGCCAGCAGCCAAGAACGGGACACCCAGTAC.

On this clone itself: The gene names here belong to mouse. The read ends 1 residue shy of where the CDR3 ends; the end is completed using the germline J gene. V is TRBV4 and J is TRBJ2-2; no firm D call. V lost 5 bases and J lost 2, with 6 bases in between. The germline V gene encodes CDR1 LGHDT and CDR2 YNNKQL (reference sequence). There are 13 residues in the CDR3. CDR3 DNA (partial): TGTGCCAGCAGCCCGGGGAACACCGGGCAGCTCTAC. It specifies CASSPGNTGQLY. In full, the CDR3 is CASSPGNTGQLYF.

This clone is labeled large. The gene names given are mouse names. Read data end 1 residue before the CDR3 end; the end is taken from the germline J gene. The J gene is TRBJ2-7, the V gene TRBV26; TRBD1 might be the D (6 bases). From germline, CDR1 is KGHPV and CDR2 FQNQEV (reference sequence). Trimming shortened V by 0 bases and J by 3 bases, and 9 bases separated the two germline ends. CDR3 length: 14 amino acids. The DNA read from the CDR3 is TGTGCCAGCAGTCTGTCGTGGGACAACTATGAACAGTAC. This gives the protein CASSLSWDNYEQY. The complete CDR3 reads CASSLSWDNYEQYF.

Details on this clone: The genes are named according to mouse. Read sequence stops 1 residue before the CDR3 end, and the germline J gene provides the missing end. The genes are TRBV12-1 and TRBJ2-4; TRBD2 matches at 11 bases. Trimming removed 2 bases from V and 11 bases from J; junction bases left unmatched: 2. Germline values: CDR1 SGHSN, CDR2 HYEKVE. The CDR3 is made up of 12 amino acids. CDR3 DNA (partial): TGTGCCAGCTCTCCCGGACTGGGGGGCTTGTAC. Encoded protein: CASSPGLGGLY. The full CDR3 protein reads CASSPGLGGLYF.

By sample fraction, this clone is large. Germline and genes here are mouse. The CDR3 is cut off 1 residue early in the read; its end comes from the germline J gene. The rearrangement joins TRBV19 to TRBJ1-1, with D perhaps TRBD1 (5 bases). In germline, CDR1 is FNHDT, CDR2 SITEND (reference sequence). V was shortened by 5 bases and J by 2 bases, with 7 bases between the two germline ends. This CDR3 is 12 amino acids long. CDR3 sequence: CASSRDNTEVFF. CDR3 DNA (partial): TGTGCCAGCAGCCGGGACAACACAGAAGTCTTC.

The table lists this clone with a few counts. The gene names given are mouse names. The read falls 1 residue short of the CDR3 end, and the missing part is taken from the germline J gene. The rearrangement uses TRBV15 and TRBJ2-4; no reliable D call. CDR3 length: 11 amino acids. Germline lookup yields CDR1 SGHND and CDR2 FRSKSL. Deletions cut 5 bases from V and 2 bases from J, with 2 bases between. CDR3 in amino acids: CASSLQNTLYF. The part of the CDR3 DNA that was read is TGTGCCAGCAGTCTTCAAAACACCTTGTAC.

In regard to this clone: The gene names given are mouse names. The missing CDR3 end, 1 residue past where the read stops, is filled in from the germline J gene. The chain joins TRBV16 to TRBJ2-4; D gene ambiguous. The length of the CDR3 is 13 residues. Germline CDR1 and CDR2: SGHSA and FRNQAP. Trimming removed 4 bases from V and 0 bases from J, with 5 bases in between. The CDR3 loop reads CASSWSSQNTLYF. Incomplete CDR3 DNA: TGTGCAAGCAGCTGGTCTAGTCAAAACACCTTGTAC. Combining the CDR3 with reference TRBV16 and TRBJ2-4 gives the whole variable domain NAGVIQTPRHKVTGKGQEATLWCEPISGHSAVFWYRQTIVQGLEFLTYFRNQAPIDDSGMPKERFSAQMPNQSHSTLKIQSTQPQDSAVYLCASSWSSQNTLYFGAGTRLSVL.

About this clone itself: The genes are named according to mouse. The read falls 1 residue short of the CDR3 end, and the missing part is taken from the germline J gene. V usage is TRBV15 and J usage is TRBJ2-3, with a tentative D call TRBD1 (6 bases). Germline CDR1 and CDR2: SGHND and FRSKSL. V was pared by 3 bases and J by 0 bases, with 13 bases between. This CDR3 is 16 amino acids long. The CDR3 protein is CASSLRGRGSAETLYF. The covered CDR3 bases are TGTGCCAGCAGTTTGAGGGGCAGGGGTAGTGCAGAAACGCTGTAT. Full variable domain (remainder filled in from reference TRBV15 and TRBJ2-3): DAGVTQTPRHEVAEKGQTIILKCEPVSGHNDLFWYRQTKIQGLELLSYFRSKSLMEDGGAFKDRFKAEMLNSSFSTLKIQPTEPKDSAVYLCASSLRGRGSAETLYFGSGTRLTVL.

This clone was seen a handful of times. Gene and germline names: mouse. Read sequence stops 1 residue before the CDR3 end, and the germline J gene provides the missing end. The chain is built from TRBV15 and TRBJ2-3; D is possibly TRBD2 (6 bases). Germline V gives CDR1 SGHND, CDR2 FRSKSL. This CDR3 has 14 amino acids. The V and J ends lost 3 bases and 0 bases respectively, with 7 bases between them. The CDR3 spells CASSLGGSAETLYF. The covered CDR3 bases are TGTGCCAGCAGTTTGGGGGGAAGTGCAGAAACGCTGTAT.